Listed below are T cell receptor beta chains from one sample, sequenced in a study of cytomegalovirus exposure and HLA in healthy donors. Sequenced by immunoSEQ multiplex PCR; TCRdb stores in-frame clones only, minus some. Of 110,000 to 150,000 clones listed, roughly 62% are singletons. Source material: PBMCs. All receptors derive from a man aged 60 to 75 in good health and CMV-seronegative. The CDR3 runs from the conserved cysteine through the conserved F or W. The order of the fields is D gene, clone size, V gene, J gene, CDR3 DNA, CDR3 protein. A D gene is named only where the DNA matches it firmly. Clone size is not always given. Where it is, it says once, few, many or a class for expanded clones.

d_call: -; clone_size: -; v_call: TRBV28; j_call: TRBJ1-5; cdr3_nt: TGTGCCAGCAGTCCGTTAGTATGGAATCAGCCCCAGCATTTT; cdr3_aa: CASSPLVWNQPQHF
d_call: TRBD1; clone_size: -; v_call: TRBV6-5; j_call: TRBJ2-7; cdr3_nt: TGTGCCAGCAGTTACGGGACAGGGGAACGTCTCGAGCAGTACTTC; cdr3_aa: CASSYGTGERLEQYF
d_call: TRBD1; clone_size: few; v_call: TRBV27; j_call: TRBJ2-1; cdr3_nt: TGTGCCAGCAGTTTATACGGGACAGCGTCAATGTTTTCCTACAATGAGCAGTTCTTC; cdr3_aa: CASSLYGTASMFSYNEQFF
d_call: -; clone_size: -; v_call: TRBV30; j_call: TRBJ1-5; cdr3_nt: TGTGCCTGGAGCGGACAGCTAAATCAGCCCCAGCATTTT; cdr3_aa: CAWSGQLNQPQHF
d_call: -; clone_size: -; v_call: TRBV6-5; j_call: TRBJ2-5; cdr3_nt: TGTGCCAGCAGTTACGGCAGCCAAGAGACCCAGTACTTC; cdr3_aa: CASSYGSQETQYF
d_call: -; clone_size: -; v_call: TRBV10-3; j_call: TRBJ2-2; cdr3_nt: TGTGCCTCCAGCCGGGATCCCAACACCGGGGAGCTGTTTTTT; cdr3_aa: CASSRDPNTGELFF
d_call: TRBD1; clone_size: -; v_call: TRBV5-1; j_call: TRBJ2-7; cdr3_nt: TGCGCCAGCAGCTTGGGTGACAGGGGGCGAGCTCTCGAGCAGTACTTC; cdr3_aa: CASSLGDRGRALEQYF
d_call: -; clone_size: -; v_call: TRBV29-1; j_call: TRBJ2-7; cdr3_nt: TGTAGCGTTGAACGGGAGAGCTCCTACGAGCAGTACTTC; cdr3_aa: CSVERESSYEQYF
d_call: TRBD1; clone_size: -; v_call: TRBV5-1; j_call: TRBJ2-1; cdr3_nt: TGCGCCAGCAGCGACGGGACAGGGAATGAGCAGTTCTTC; cdr3_aa: CASSDGTGNEQFF
d_call: TRBD1; clone_size: -; v_call: TRBV15; j_call: TRBJ1-2; cdr3_nt: TGTGCCACCAGCAGAGATCGGGACACGGACAGGAGCTACACCTTC; cdr3_aa: CATSRDRDTDRSYTF
d_call: TRBD2; clone_size: -; v_call: TRBV7-9; j_call: TRBJ2-1; cdr3_nt: TGTGCCACCCTAAGCGGGATAGGGCAAAGTGAGCAGTTCTTC; cdr3_aa: CATLSGIGQSEQFF
d_call: -; clone_size: -; v_call: TRBV6-5; j_call: TRBJ2-7; cdr3_nt: TGTGCCAGCAGCCTGCAGGGGGGCGAGCAGTACTTC; cdr3_aa: CASSLQGGEQYF
d_call: TRBD2; clone_size: -; v_call: TRBV4-2; j_call: TRBJ2-2; cdr3_nt: TGTGCCAGCAGCCAAGATGAGGCTAGCGGAGCCTTGAACACCGGGGAGCTGTTTTTT; cdr3_aa: CASSQDEASGALNTGELFF
d_call: TRBD2; clone_size: few; v_call: TRBV6-4; j_call: TRBJ2-1; cdr3_nt: TGTGCCAGCAGTGTCCGACTAGCGGGAGGGTACAATGAGCAGTTCTTC; cdr3_aa: CASSVRLAGGYNEQFF